The subject of this entry is one T cell receptor beta chain. Per germline, CDR1 MGHRA and CDR2 YSYEKL. With 2 bases removed from V and 1 base from J, the gap between germline ends came to 11 bases. CDR3 length: 15 amino acids. This sample stems from a study of OX40 agonist ivuxolimab in advanced cancers. Clones were sequenced by immunoSEQ multiplex PCR, and TCRdb holds only the in-frame ones, with some missing. The sample consists of roughly 90,000 clones, about nine tenths of them appearing once. The material sequenced was CD4+ or CD8+ T cells sorted from blood, taken in a trial of the OX40 agonist ivuxolimab. This clonotype originated in an adult with an advanced solid tumor such as melanoma, head and neck, liver or kidney cancer. This chain links TRBV4-1 with TRBJ1-1; D might be TRBD1 (6 bases). CDR3 coding DNA: TGCGCCAGCAGCCAAAGACAGGCGACGAACACTGAAGCTTTCTTT. This translates into CASSQRQATNTEAFF.